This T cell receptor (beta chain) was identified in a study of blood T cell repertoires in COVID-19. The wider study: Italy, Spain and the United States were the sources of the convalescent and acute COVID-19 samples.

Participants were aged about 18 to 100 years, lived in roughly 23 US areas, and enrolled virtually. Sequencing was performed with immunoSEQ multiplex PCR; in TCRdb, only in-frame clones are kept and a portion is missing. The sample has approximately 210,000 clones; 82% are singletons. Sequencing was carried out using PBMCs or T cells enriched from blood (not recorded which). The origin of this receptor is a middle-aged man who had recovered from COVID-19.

CDR3 loop: CASSSTDTQYF. CDR3 DNA: TGTGCCAGCAGCTCGACAGATACGCAGTATTTT. The J gene is TRBJ2-3, the V gene TRBV5-6; D unclear. The V gene lost 3 bases and the J gene lost 3 bases, with 2 bases spanning the gap. Germline V gives CDR1 SGHDT, CDR2 YYEEEE. This CDR3 region has 11 residues.